Listed below are T cell receptor beta chains from one sample, sequenced in a study of cytomegalovirus exposure and HLA in healthy donors. The method was immunoSEQ multiplex PCR; TCRdb's version includes in-frame clones alone and lacks a portion of them. The sample contains about 160,000 clones, 70% to 90% of which appear only once. Sample: PBMCs. Receptor source: a man between 18 and 35 years old in good health and CMV-seropositive. Both conserved end residues are part of each CDR3.

J: TRBJ2-5
V: TRBV6-1
CDR3: CASSEAGGLETQYF

J: TRBJ1-1
V: TRBV19
CDR3: CASRHRGLLAEAFF

J: TRBJ1-2
V: TRBV6-1
CDR3: CASRQGNNYGYTF

J: TRBJ2-5
V: TRBV12-5
CDR3: CASGLAKDVGAQYF

J: TRBJ2-7
V: TRBV5-1
CDR3: CASSEGAGSYEQYF

J: TRBJ1-1
V: TRBV4-1
CDR3: CASSRIPGGEAFF

J: TRBJ2-3
V: TRBV6-6
CDR3: CASSYTSGGTDTQYF

J: TRBJ1-3
V: TRBV19
CDR3: CATAAYSGNTIYF

J: TRBJ2-7
V: TRBV6-1
CDR3: CASSARQGHSYEQYF

J: TRBJ2-1
V: TRBV28
CDR3: CASRGAYNEQFF

J: TRBJ2-3
V: TRBV10-3
CDR3: CAISESGGWATQYF

J: TRBJ2-3
V: TRBV6-4
CDR3: CASRVPGQGIKDTQYF

J: TRBJ1-1
V: TRBV7-2
CDR3: CASSLGIVGAGGTEAFF

J: TRBJ1-5
V: TRBV2
CDR3: CASSVQGEPQHF

J: TRBJ2-5
V: TRBV27
CDR3: CASSLGLGTQYF

J: TRBJ1-3
V: TRBV30
CDR3: CAWTPGPYSGNTIYF

J: TRBJ2-3
V: TRBV7-3
CDR3: CASSNARRGAITDTQYF

J: TRBJ2-2
V: TRBV11-2
CDR3: CASSFPRVRTGELFF

J: TRBJ2-2
V: TRBV6-1
CDR3: CASSVQGNTGELFF

J: TRBJ1-1
V: TRBV4-2
CDR3: CASSPTAKGSLSEAFF

J: TRBJ2-3
V: TRBV6-6
CDR3: CASSLNRGPGTDTQYF

J: TRBJ2-3
V: TRBV7-2
CDR3: CASSGQSSTDTQYF

J: TRBJ1-6
V: TRBV27
CDR3: CASSLRNSVVNSPLHF

J: TRBJ1-1
V: TRBV2
CDR3: CATTQGRRTEAFF

J: TRBJ1-1
V: TRBV7-3
CDR3: CASSPQGLMNTEAFF

J: TRBJ2-7
V: TRBV6-5
CDR3: CASSSMTGGPYEQYF

J: TRBJ1-1
V: TRBV4-3
CDR3: CASSPTVNTEAFF

J: TRBJ2-3
V: TRBV7-9
CDR3: CASSLALGTLDTQYF

J: TRBJ1-2
V: TRBV18
CDR3: CASSPPDRGRYGYTF

J: TRBJ2-2
V: TRBV19
CDR3: CASRTSPGELFF

J: TRBJ2-1
V: TRBV7-8
CDR3: CASSGMDEQFF

J: TRBJ2-7
V: TRBV5-6
CDR3: CASSLGTGTGEQYF

J: TRBJ1-1
V: TRBV6-4
CDR3: CASSDSGGRRGGEAFF

J: TRBJ1-2
V: TRBV18
CDR3: CASSPLAAGEGYTF

J: TRBJ1-3
V: TRBV4-3
CDR3: CASSQVGTGLNTIYF

J: TRBJ1-4
V: TRBV7-9
CDR3: CASSEKTGQNEKLFF

J: TRBJ1-1
V: TRBV15
CDR3: CATSDGGRPEAFF

J: TRBJ1-4
V: TRBV5-6
CDR3: CASSLGQGGGEKLFF

J: TRBJ1-4
V: TRBV11-2
CDR3: CASSLGQGEKLFF

J: TRBJ2-1
V: TRBV4-3
CDR3: CASSQDQLAGGGEQFF

J: TRBJ1-2
V: TRBV19
CDR3: CASSEVSGQGLRGYTF

J: TRBJ1-4
V: TRBV7-8
CDR3: CASSLRGGVNEKLFF

J: TRBJ2-5
V: TRBV6-5
CDR3: CASRAGVQETQYF

J: TRBJ1-1
V: TRBV4-1
CDR3: CASNQGGGTEAFF

J: .
V: TRBV11-2
CDR3: CASSLGTQGLSEQYF

J: TRBJ2-2
V: TRBV5-1
CDR3: CATSWTGYRGAVF

J: TRBJ2-3
V: TRBV13
CDR3: CASSRRGTDTQYF

J: TRBJ2-7
V: TRBV7-8
CDR3: CASSRDRVKYEQYF

J: TRBJ2-7
V: TRBV19
CDR3: CASSIARGSSYEQYF

J: TRBJ2-1
V: TRBV19
CDR3: CASSNDRSSYNEQFF

J: TRBJ2-7
V: TRBV5-1
CDR3: CASRLGLAEIYEQYF

J: TRBJ1-4
V: TRBV5-6
CDR3: CASSADGQGNEKLFF

J: TRBJ2-7
V: TRBV4-3
CDR3: CASSSRLAEAYEQYF

J: TRBJ2-7
V: TRBV28
CDR3: CASSPAPSGEQYF

J: TRBJ2-5
V: TRBV11-3
CDR3: CASSFQRGETQYF

J: TRBJ2-7
V: TRBV7-9
CDR3: CASSLVGDRAYEQYF

J: TRBJ2-3
V: TRBV29-1
CDR3: CSVEREADTQYF

J: TRBJ2-7
V: TRBV7-2
CDR3: CASSLGLAGDPYEQYF

J: TRBJ2-7
V: TRBV7-9
CDR3: CASSPPISSYEQYF